This T cell receptor (beta chain) was identified in a study of control samples from healthy donors and cancer patients. V lost 7 bases, J lost 6 bases, and 10 bases lay in between. CDR1 LGHNT and CDR2 FRNRAP come from the germline V gene. The CDR3 consists of 12 residues. TCRdb keeps only in-frame clones here, not all; method: immunoSEQ multiplex PCR. The data hold around 85,000 clones, with 85% to 95% observed a single time. Sample: blood. The receptor comes from a woman under 30 in good health. V is TRBV12-5 and J is TRBJ2-1, with D perhaps being TRBD1 or TRBD2 (5 bases each). The CDR3 DNA is TGTGCTAGTGCGGGGCAGATCAATGAGCAGTTCTTC. Its protein product is CASAGQINEQFF.